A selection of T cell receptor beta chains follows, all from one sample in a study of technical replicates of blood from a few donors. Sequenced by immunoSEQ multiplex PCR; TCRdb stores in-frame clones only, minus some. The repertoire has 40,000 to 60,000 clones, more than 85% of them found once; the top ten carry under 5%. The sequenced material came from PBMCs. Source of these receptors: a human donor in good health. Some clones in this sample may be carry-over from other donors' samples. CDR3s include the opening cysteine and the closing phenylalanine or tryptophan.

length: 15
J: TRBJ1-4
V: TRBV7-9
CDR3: CASSLEAATNEKLFF

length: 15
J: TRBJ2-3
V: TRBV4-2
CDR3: CASSQATGGPDTQYF

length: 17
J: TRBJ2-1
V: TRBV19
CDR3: CASSPTSGAPSYNEQFF

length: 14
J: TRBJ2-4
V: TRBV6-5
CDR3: CASSYSTSQGIQYF

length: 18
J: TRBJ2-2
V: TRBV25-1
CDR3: CASSEEGVITGNTGELFF

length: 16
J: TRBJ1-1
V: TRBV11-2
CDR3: CASSSNSHLTVPIAFF

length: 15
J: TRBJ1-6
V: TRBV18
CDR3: CASSPGQGRHSPLHF

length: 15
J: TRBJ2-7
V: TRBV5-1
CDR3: CASSQGTGGLHEQYF

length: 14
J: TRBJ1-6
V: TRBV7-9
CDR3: CASSFLDSDSPLHF

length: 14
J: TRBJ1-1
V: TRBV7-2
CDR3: CASRPQGMGTEAFF

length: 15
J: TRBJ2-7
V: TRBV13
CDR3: CASSVSGTGTREQYF

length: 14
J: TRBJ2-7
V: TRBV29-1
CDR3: CSVGGTSGGYEQYF

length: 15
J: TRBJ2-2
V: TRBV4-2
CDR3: CASSRLGTHTGELFF

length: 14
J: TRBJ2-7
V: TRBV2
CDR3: CASLEREASYEQYF

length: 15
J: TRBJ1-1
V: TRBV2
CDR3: CASSEGTGGFTEAFF

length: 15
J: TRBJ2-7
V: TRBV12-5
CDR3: CASGLGLAGSYEQYF

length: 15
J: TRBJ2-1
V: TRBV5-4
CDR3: CASSFGGGPYNEQFF

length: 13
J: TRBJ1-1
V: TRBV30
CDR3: CAWSSQGNTEAFF

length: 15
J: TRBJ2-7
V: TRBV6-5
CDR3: CASSYSADISYEQYF

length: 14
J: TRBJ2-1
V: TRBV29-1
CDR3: CSGVLAGGQDEQFF

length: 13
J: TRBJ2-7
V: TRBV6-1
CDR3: CASSRLAGEEQYF

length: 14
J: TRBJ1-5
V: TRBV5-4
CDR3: CASSLGGIGQPQHF

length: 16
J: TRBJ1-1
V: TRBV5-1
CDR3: CASSLAPTGLGTEAFF

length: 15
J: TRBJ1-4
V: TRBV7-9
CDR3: CASSSGQLTNEKLFF

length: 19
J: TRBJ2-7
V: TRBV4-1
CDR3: CASSPIGGRPGRGAYEQYF

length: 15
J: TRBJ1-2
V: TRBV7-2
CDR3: CASSKPGGGLYGYTF

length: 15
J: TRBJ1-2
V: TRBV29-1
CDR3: CSVEGQGAYGDGYTF

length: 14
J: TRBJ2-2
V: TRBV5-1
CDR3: CASSSDRNTGELFF

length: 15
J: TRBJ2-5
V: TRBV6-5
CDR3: CATRLAGDPKGTQYF